A selection of T cell receptor beta chains follows, all from one sample in a study of CXCR3-negative and CXCR3-positive naive CD8 T cells. TCRdb derives one entry per CDR3 protein from the 5' RACE reads, leaving out DNA. This repertoire includes roughly 5,000 distinct CDR3 sequences. Sequences were obtained from naive CXCR3+ CD8+ T cells from blood. The origin of the receptors is a human donor in good health. Some clones in this sample may be carry-over from other donors' samples. CDR3s include the opening cysteine and the closing phenylalanine or tryptophan. Rows may omit the clone size; those that give it use once, few, many or a size class.

j_call	clone_size	v_call	cdr3_aa
TRBJ1-1	medium-sized	TRBV5-1	CASSLETEAFF
TRBJ2-1	.	TRBV5-1	CASSLAVSGGGDEQFF
TRBJ1-1	medium-sized	TRBV9	CASSQQGLSTEAFF
TRBJ2-1	medium-sized	TRBV29-1	CSAAGTGSFYNEQFF
TRBJ2-5	.	TRBV12-3/TRBV12-4	CASSLGVRETQYF
TRBJ2-3	.	TRBV5-1	CASSLERARDTQYF
TRBJ2-5	.	TRBV29-1	CSVDQAGHPQETQYF
TRBJ2-7	.	TRBV30	CAWSVAHSYEQYF
TRBJ2-5	medium-sized	TRBV2	CASSAPGLSLQETQYF
TRBJ2-1	.	TRBV5-1	CASSLAGLDEQFF
TRBJ2-1	.	TRBV7-8	CASSLALSQGSPYNEQFF
TRBJ2-7	medium-sized	TRBV12-3/TRBV12-4	CASSGGRAHEQYF
TRBJ2-3	.	TRBV28	CASSPRLSATDTQYF
TRBJ1-2	medium-sized	TRBV7-9	CASSPVMRHRGTTNYGYTF
TRBJ2-1	.	TRBV14	CASSQGQGSYNEQFF
TRBJ2-5	.	TRBV9	CAGSPRPSDEETQYF
TRBJ1-6	medium-sized	TRBV10-2	CASSESGLTSPLHF
TRBJ2-1	medium-sized	TRBV6-2/TRBV6-3	CASSYSAGVYNEQFF
TRBJ2-1	.	TRBV4-1	CASSQDTSWTLGNNEQFF
TRBJ2-1	.	TRBV5-1	CASSSIAGGYEQFF
TRBJ2-7	.	TRBV12-3/TRBV12-4	CASGHIYEQYF
TRBJ2-7	medium-sized	TRBV5-1	CASSPRKPYEQYF
TRBJ2-3	.	TRBV29-1	CSVAGTSGTSTDTQYF
TRBJ2-6	.	TRBV5-6	CASSSLAGTSGANVLTF
TRBJ1-3	medium-sized	TRBV12-3/TRBV12-4	CALNSGNTIYF
TRBJ2-2	medium-sized	TRBV12-3/TRBV12-4	CASSLQGPTNTGELFF
TRBJ2-7	medium-sized	TRBV5-1	CASSPGLAGYSYEQYF
TRBJ1-1	.	TRBV19	CASSKWGQGSEEAFF
TRBJ2-1	.	TRBV2	CASNRDRALSYNEQFF
TRBJ1-1	medium-sized	TRBV29-1	CSVVTANTEAFF
TRBJ1-1	medium-sized	TRBV7-9	CASSETGGLTEAFF
TRBJ2-5	medium-sized	TRBV29-1	CSVEAPDREETQYF
TRBJ2-5	medium-sized	TRBV29-1	CSYDLYQETQYF
TRBJ2-1	medium-sized	TRBV7-9	CASSYMISGRQDEQFF
TRBJ2-2	medium-sized	TRBV29-1	CSVESRGRGMAGELFF
TRBJ1-1	medium-sized	TRBV12-3/TRBV12-4	CASSRGQGLNTEAFF
TRBJ1-1	.	TRBV5-1	CASSFRAGNTEAFF
TRBJ2-7	.	TRBV20-1	CSARGTNSYEQYF
TRBJ2-7	medium-sized	TRBV5-1	CASSWGGHEQYF